This T cell receptor (beta chain) was recovered during a study of early T cells in non-severe SARS-CoV-2 infection. In the study overall: Sequencing targeted bulk RNA from unsorted whole blood, leaving chains unpaired. Study results and limitations: Comparison of clonotypes with VDJdb favored anti-spike CD8 responses while missing private and CD4 specificities.

In the library, individual cDNA molecules carried attached unique molecular identifiers. TCRdb redid the calling of the 5' RACE reads with MiXCR, one entry per CDR3 protein. This repertoire shows some 78,000 distinct CDR3 sequences, less than 15% found once; its top ten account for 4.5% to 7%. Points on this clonotype: No antigen is known for it.

Germline CDR1 is LNHDA and CDR2 is SQIVND (reference sequence). J lost 2 bases, V lost 4 bases, and 3 bases had no gene match. The CDR3 is 15 amino acids. The chain has TRBV19 and TRBJ2-7; the match to TRBD2 covers 12 bases. The origin of this receptor is an adult who was a healthcare worker with PCR-confirmed SARS-CoV-2 infection or an uninfected control (not recorded which). The source material was whole blood. The CDR3 is CASSTGLAGTYEQYF. The CDR3 DNA reads TGTGCCAGTAGTACCGGACTAGCGGGAACCTACGAGCAGTACTTC.